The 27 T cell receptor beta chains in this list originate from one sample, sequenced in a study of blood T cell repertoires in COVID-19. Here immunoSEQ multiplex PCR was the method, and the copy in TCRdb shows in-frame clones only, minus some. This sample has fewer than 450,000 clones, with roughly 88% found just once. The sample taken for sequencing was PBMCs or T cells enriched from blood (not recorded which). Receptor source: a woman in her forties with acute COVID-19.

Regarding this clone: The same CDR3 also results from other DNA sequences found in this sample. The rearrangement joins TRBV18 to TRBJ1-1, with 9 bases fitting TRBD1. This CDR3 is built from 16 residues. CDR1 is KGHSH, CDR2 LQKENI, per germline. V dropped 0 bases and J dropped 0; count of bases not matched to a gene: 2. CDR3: CASSPPGQGLNTEAFF. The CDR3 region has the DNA TGTGCCAGCTCACCACCGGGACAGGGTTTGAACACTGAAGCTTTCTTT.

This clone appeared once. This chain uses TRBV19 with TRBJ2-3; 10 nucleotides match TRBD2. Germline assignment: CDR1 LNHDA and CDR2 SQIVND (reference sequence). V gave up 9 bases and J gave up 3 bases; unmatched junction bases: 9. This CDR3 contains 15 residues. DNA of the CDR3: TGTGCCAGCAGCGAAACTAGCGGGGTTACAGATACGCAGTATTTT. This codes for CASSETSGVTDTQYF.

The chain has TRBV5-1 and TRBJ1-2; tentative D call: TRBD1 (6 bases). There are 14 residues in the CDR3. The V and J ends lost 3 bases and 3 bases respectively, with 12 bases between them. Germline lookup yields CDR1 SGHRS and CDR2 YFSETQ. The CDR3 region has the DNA TGCGCCAGCAGCTCCCAACAGGGTGACTATGGCTACACCTTC. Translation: CASSSQQGDYGYTF.

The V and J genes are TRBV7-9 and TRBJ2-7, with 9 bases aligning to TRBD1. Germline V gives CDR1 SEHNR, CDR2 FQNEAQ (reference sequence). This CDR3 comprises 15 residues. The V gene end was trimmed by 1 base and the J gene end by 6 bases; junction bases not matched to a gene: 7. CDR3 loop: CASSLVGQGMSEQYF. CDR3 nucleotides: TGTGCCAGCAGCTTAGTCGGACAGGGGATGTCCGAGCAGTACTTC.

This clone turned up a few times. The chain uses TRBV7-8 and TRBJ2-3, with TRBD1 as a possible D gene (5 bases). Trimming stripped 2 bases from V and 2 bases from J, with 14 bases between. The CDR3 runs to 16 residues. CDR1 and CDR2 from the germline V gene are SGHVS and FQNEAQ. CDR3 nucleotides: TGTGCCAGCAGCTTAAAGTGGGGCGGAAACACAGATACGCAGTATTTT. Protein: CASSLKWGGNTDTQYF. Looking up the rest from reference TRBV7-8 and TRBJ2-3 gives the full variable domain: GAGVSQSPRYKVAKRGQDVALRCDPISGHVSLFWYQQALGQGPEFLTYFQNEAQLDKSGLPSDRFFAERPEGSVSTLKIQRTQQEDSAVYLCASSLKWGGNTDTQYFGPGTRLTVL.

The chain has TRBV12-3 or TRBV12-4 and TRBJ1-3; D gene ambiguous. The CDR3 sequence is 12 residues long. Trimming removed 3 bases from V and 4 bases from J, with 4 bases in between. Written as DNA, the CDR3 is TGTGCCAGCAGTTTTCGGGGAAACACCATATATTTT. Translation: CASSFRGNTIYF.

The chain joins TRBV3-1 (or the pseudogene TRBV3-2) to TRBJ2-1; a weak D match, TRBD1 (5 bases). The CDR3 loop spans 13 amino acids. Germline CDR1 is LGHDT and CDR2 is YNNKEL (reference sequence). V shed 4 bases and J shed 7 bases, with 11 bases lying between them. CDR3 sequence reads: CASSPRRTNEQFF. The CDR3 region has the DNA TGTGCCAGCAGCCCCAGGCGGACAAATGAGCAGTTCTTC.

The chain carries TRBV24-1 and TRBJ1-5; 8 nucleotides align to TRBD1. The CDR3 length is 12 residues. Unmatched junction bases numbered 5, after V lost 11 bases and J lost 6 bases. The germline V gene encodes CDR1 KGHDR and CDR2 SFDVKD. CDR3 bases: TGTGCCATCCGACAGGGGTGTCAGCCCCAGCATTTT. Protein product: CAIRQGCQPQHF.

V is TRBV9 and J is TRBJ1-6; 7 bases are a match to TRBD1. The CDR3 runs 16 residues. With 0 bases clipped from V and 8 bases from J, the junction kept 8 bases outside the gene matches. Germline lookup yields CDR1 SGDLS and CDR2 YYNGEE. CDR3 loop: CASSVDPGGWDSPLHF. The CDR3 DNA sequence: TGTGCCAGCAGCGTAGACCCAGGGGGATGGGATTCACCCCTCCACTTT.

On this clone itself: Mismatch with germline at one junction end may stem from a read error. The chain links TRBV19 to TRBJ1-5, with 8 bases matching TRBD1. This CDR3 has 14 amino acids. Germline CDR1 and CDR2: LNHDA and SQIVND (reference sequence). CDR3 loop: CASSIQGANQPEHF. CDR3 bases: TGTGCCAGTAGTATACAGGGGGCGAATCAGCCCGAGCATTTT. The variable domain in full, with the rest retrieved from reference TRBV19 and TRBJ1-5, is DGGITQSPKYLFRKEGQNVTLSCEQNLNHDAMYWYRQDPGQGLRLIYYSQIVNDFQKGDIAEGYSVSREKKESFPLTVTSAQKNPTAFYLCASSIQGANQPEHFGDGTRLSIL.

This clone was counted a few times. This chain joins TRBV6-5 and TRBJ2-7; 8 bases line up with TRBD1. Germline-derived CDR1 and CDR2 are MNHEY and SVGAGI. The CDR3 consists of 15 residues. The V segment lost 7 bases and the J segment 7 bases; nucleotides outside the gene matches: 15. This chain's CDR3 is CASNPRDRGFGEQYF. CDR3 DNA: TGTGCCAGCAATCCGCGAGACAGGGGTTTCGGGGAGCAGTACTTC.

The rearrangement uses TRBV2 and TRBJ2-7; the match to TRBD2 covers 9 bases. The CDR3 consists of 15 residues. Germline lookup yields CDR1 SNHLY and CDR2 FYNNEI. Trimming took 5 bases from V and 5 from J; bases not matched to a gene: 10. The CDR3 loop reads CASSLASGGPDEQYF. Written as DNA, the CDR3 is TGTGCCAGCAGTTTAGCCAGCGGGGGGCCAGACGAGCAGTACTTC.

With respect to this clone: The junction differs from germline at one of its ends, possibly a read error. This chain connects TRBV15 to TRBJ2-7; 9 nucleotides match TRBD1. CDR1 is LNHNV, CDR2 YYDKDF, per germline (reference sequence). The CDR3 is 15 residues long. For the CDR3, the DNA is TGTGCCGCCAGCAGAGCGGGACAGGGTAGGGACGAGCAGTACTTC. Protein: CAASRAGQGRDEQYF.

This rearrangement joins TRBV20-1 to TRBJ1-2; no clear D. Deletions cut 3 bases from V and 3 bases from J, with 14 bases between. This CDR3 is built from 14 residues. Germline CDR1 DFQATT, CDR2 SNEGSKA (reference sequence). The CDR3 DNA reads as TGCAGTGCTAGTTTGACGGGAGGACACTATGGCTACACCTTC. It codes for CSASLTGGHYGYTF.

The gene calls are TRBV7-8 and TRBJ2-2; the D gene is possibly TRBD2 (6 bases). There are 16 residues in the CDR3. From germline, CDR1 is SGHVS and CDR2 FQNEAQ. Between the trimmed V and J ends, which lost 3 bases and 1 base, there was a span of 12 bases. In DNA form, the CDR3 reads TGTGCCAGCAGCTTGTCTTCGCGGGGGAACACCGGGGAGCTGTTTTTT. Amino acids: CASSLSSRGNTGELFF.

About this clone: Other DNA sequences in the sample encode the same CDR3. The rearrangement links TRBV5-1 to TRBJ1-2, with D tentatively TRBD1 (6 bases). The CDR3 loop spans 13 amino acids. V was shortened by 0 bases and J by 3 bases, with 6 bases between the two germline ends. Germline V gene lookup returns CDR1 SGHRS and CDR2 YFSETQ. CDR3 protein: CASSLEGDYGYTF. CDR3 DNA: TGCGCCAGCAGCTTGGAGGGGGACTATGGCTACACCTTC.

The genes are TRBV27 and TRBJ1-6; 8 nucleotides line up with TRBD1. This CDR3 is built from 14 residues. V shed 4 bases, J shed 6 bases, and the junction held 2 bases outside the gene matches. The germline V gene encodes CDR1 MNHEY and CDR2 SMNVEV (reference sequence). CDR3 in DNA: TGTGCCAGCAGTTCAGGGGGCTTTAATTCACCCCTCCACTTT. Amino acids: CASSSGGFNSPLHF.

The CDR3 nucleotides are TGCGCCAGCAGGAAACTGACAGGGCCCCAGTCCTACGAGCAGTACTTC. Translating gives CASRKLTGPQSYEQYF. The chain uses TRBV5-1 and TRBJ2-7; the match to TRBD1 covers 7 bases. J was trimmed by 1 base and V by 5 bases; bases with no gene match: 12. Germline V gene sequence: CDR1 SGHRS, CDR2 YFSETQ. The CDR3 has 16 residues.

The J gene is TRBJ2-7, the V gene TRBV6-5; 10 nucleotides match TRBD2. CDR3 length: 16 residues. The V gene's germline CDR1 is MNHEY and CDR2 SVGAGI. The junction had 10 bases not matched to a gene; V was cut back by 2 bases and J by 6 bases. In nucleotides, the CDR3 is TGTGCCAGCAGTTACCCCGCCCTAGCGGGGGCGATCGAGCAGTACTTC. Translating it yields CASSYPALAGAIEQYF.

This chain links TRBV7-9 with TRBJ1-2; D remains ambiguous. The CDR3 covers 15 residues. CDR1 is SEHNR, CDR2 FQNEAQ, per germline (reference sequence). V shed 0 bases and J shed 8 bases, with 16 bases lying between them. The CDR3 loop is CASSLAQSYLWGYTF. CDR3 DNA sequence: TGTGCCAGCAGCTTAGCACAGTCCTATCTATGGGGCTACACCTTC.

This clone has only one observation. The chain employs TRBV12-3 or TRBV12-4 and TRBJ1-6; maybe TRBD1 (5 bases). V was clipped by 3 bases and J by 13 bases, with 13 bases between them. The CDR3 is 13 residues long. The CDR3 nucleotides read TGTGCCAGCAGTTTTGACAGTCCAGGGCCCCTCCACTTT. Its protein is CASSFDSPGPLHF.

The CDR3 bases are TGCGCCAGCAGCTTGGCGGGTCTCTCACCCCTCCACTTT. Translated: CASSLAGLSPLHF. The chain joins TRBV5-1 to TRBJ1-6; D ambiguous. In germline, CDR1 is SGHRS, CDR2 YFSETQ. The CDR3 loop spans 13 amino acids. V was pared by 0 bases and J by 10 bases, with 8 bases between.

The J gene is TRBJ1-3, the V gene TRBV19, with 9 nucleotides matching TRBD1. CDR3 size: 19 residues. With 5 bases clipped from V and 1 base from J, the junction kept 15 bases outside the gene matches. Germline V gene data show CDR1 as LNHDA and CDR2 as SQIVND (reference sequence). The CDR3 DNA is TGTGCCAGTAGTTCGCCTACCGGGACAGGGATAACGTCTGGAAACACCATATATTTT. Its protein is CASSSPTGTGITSGNTIYF.

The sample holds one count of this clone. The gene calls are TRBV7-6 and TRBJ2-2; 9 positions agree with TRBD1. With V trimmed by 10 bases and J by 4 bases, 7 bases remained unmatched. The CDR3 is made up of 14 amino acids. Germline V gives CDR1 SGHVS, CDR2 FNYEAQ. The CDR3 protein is CATLGQGITGELFF. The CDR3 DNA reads TGTGCCACCTTGGGACAGGGAATCACCGGGGAGCTGTTTTTT.

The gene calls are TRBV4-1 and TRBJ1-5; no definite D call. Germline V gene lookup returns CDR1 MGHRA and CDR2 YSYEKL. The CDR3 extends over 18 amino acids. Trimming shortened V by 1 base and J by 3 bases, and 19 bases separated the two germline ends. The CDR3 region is CASSQGGDTNGFNQPQHF. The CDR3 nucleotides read TGCGCCAGCAGCCAAGGGGGAGACACGAACGGGTTCAATCAGCCCCAGCATTTT.

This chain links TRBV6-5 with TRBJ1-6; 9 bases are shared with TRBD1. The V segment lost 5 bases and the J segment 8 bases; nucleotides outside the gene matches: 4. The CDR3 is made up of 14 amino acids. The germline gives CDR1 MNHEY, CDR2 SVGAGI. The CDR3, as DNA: TGTGCCAGCAGTCCAACAGGGGGCGATTCACCCCTCCACTTT. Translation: CASSPTGGDSPLHF.

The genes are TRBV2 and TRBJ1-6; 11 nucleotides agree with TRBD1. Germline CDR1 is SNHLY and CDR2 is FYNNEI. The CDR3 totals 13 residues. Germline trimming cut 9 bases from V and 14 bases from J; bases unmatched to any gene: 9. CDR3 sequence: CASRDRGDLSLHF. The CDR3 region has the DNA TGTGCCAGTAGGGACAGGGGGGATCTATCCCTCCACTTT. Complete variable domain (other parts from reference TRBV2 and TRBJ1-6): EPEVTQTPSHQVTQMGQEVILRCVPISNHLYFYWYRQILGQKVEFLVSFYNNEISEKSEIFDDQFSVERPDGSNFTLKIRSTKLEDSAMYFCASRDRGDLSLHFGNGTRLTVT.